A selection of T cell receptor beta chains follows, all from one sample in a study of graft-versus-host responses after intestinal transplantation. The table came from immunoSEQ multiplex PCR; TCRdb's copy has only in-frame clones and leaves some out. The table has 12,000 or so clones, approximately 89% seen once; the top ten hold approximately 3.6%. The sequences come from PBMCs, collected 105 days after intestinal transplantation. All receptors derive from a human patient who received an intestinal transplant, so some T cells may come from the graft donor. Each CDR3 is given with its conserved first and last residue. A D gene is named only where the DNA matches it firmly. Size values are once, few and many counts, or a class for expanded clones, and some rows have none.

clone size,D gene,V gene,J gene,CDR3 DNA,CDR3 protein
-,-,TRBV10-1,TRBJ2-1,TGCGCCAGCAGTGAATCGGGACGAGGAAACAATGAGCAGTTCTTC,CASSESGRGNNEQFF
-,-,TRBV18,TRBJ1-6,TGTGCCAGCTCACCAGAGGGCCCCTATAATTCACCCCTCCACTTT,CASSPEGPYNSPLHF
-,TRBD1,TRBV5-6,TRBJ2-7,TGTGCCAGCAGCTTGGGGGACAGGGTGGACGAGCAGTACTTC,CASSLGDRVDEQYF
-,TRBD1,TRBV6-1,TRBJ1-6,TGTGCCAGCACCACAAGGGGGCATTCACCCCTCCACTTT,CASTTRGHSPLHF
-,-,TRBV11-2,TRBJ2-7,TGTGCCAGCAGCTTGAGCTCCTACGAGCAGTACTTC,CASSLSSYEQYF
-,TRBD2,TRBV6-1,TRBJ2-4,TGTGCCAGCGGTGGGAGGGCCGGGGCCAAAAACATTCAGTACTTC,CASGGRAGAKNIQYF
-,TRBD1,TRBV10-3,TRBJ1-4,TGTGCCATCAGGGAAGACAGGGTTTCTGAAAAACTGTTTTTT,CAIREDRVSEKLFF
-,TRBD2,TRBV11-2,TRBJ2-1,TGTGCCAGCAGCTGGACTAGCGGGGGGAGCTCCTACAATGAGCAGTTCTTC,CASSWTSGGSSYNEQFF
-,TRBD2,TRBV7-3,TRBJ2-3,TGTGCCAGCAGCACAGGACTAGCGGGGGGTACCACAGATACGCAGTATTTT,CASSTGLAGGTTDTQYF
-,-,TRBV27,TRBJ2-5,TGTGCCAGCAGCCGAGCCAGTCGGCAGACCCAGTACTTC,CASSRASRQTQYF
-,-,TRBV23-1,TRBJ1-2,TGCGCCAGCAGTCAACCCTCACGATATGGCTACACCTTC,CASSQPSRYGYTF
-,-,TRBV13,TRBJ2-7,TGTGCCAGCAGCCTGGGCGTTCGGGGGAGCTCCTACGAGCAGTACTTC,CASSLGVRGSSYEQYF
-,-,TRBV27,TRBJ2-5,TGTGCCAGCAGCGTCCTGGCAGGGGGGGGAGAGACCCAGTACTTC,CASSVLAGGGETQYF
-,-,TRBV7-3,TRBJ2-1,TGTGCCAGCAGCTCGGAGGGGCCCGTGGTGTTCAATGAGCAGTTCTTC,CASSSEGPVVFNEQFF
-,-,TRBV27,TRBJ1-2,TGTGCCAGCAGTTCCCGGGTATCTAACTATGGCTACACCTTC,CASSSRVSNYGYTF
-,-,TRBV18,TRBJ1-5,TGTGCCAGCTCCCCCTACAGGGATCAGCCCCAGCATTTT,CASSPYRDQPQHF
-,-,TRBV19,TRBJ1-5,TGTGCCAGTGCCCCGGGACTGGAGCAGCCCCAGCATTTT,CASAPGLEQPQHF
-,TRBD2,TRBV6-4,TRBJ2-1,TGTGCCAGCAGTGAAGCGGGGGGGCCCTACAATGAGCAGTTCTTC,CASSEAGGPYNEQFF
-,-,TRBV23-1,TRBJ1-1,TGCGCCAGCGGCCGCCATCCGGGACACAATAACACTGAAGCTTTCTTT,CASGRHPGHNNTEAFF
-,-,TRBV19,TRBJ2-7,TGTGCCAGTAGCCCTAGTCCGGATTCCCCCGTCGAGCAGTACTTC,CASSPSPDSPVEQYF
once,-,TRBV5-6,TRBJ1-6,TGTGCCAGCAGCTTGGGACAGAATAATTCACCCCTCCACTTT,CASSLGQNNSPLHF
-,-,TRBV11-3,TRBJ2-3,TGTGCCAGCAGCTTAGACGGCCCCCAGAGGGGGGAAATGGATACGCAGTATTTT,CASSLDGPQRGEMDTQYF
-,-,TRBV4-1,TRBJ2-3,TGCGCCAGCAGCCACCCCGGTGAATATACGCAGTATTTT,CASSHPGEYTQYF
-,TRBD1,TRBV10-2,TRBJ1-2,TGCGCCAGCAGTGACAGGGGGATCGGGTATGGCTACACCTTC,CASSDRGIGYGYTF
-,TRBD1,TRBV5-1,TRBJ2-1,TGCGCCAGCAGCCTATGGACAGGGGGCCGGGATGAGCAGTTCTTC,CASSLWTGGRDEQFF
-,-,TRBV5-1,TRBJ2-7,TGCGCCAGCAGGAGGGAAATATTACTGTCCTACGAGCAGTACTTC,CASRREILLSYEQYF